The 10 T cell receptor beta chains presented below share a single source sample, sequenced in a study of blood T cell repertoires in COVID-19. Assay used: immunoSEQ multiplex PCR; TCRdb lists only in-frame clones, some missing. The sample records approximately 210,000 clones, about 77% being singletons. Sequencing was carried out using PBMCs or T cells enriched from blood (not recorded which). The source of these receptors is a woman between 50 and 59 years old with acute COVID-19.

The chain recombines TRBV18 with TRBJ1-2; TRBD1 aligns across 7 bases. With V trimmed by 6 bases and J by 5 bases, 9 bases remained unmatched. Per germline, CDR1 KGHSH and CDR2 LQKENI. The CDR3 runs to 14 residues. CDR3 nucleotide sequence: TGTGCCAGCTCCGTCGACAGGGCTGGATATGGCTACACCTTC. Protein sequence: CASSVDRAGYGYTF.

The genes are TRBV7-2 and TRBJ2-4, with 11 nucleotides matching TRBD2. After removal of 5 bases from V and 5 bases from J, the junction contained 8 bases not matched to a gene. CDR1 and CDR2 (germline): SGHTA, FQGNSA. This CDR3 has 16 residues. The CDR3 bases are TGTGCCAGCAGCCTCTCTAGCGGGGGGCCCCAAAACATTCAGTACTTC. As protein: CASSLSSGGPQNIQYF.

This clone was counted once. CDR3 region: CASSRDNNQPQHF. Written as DNA, the CDR3 is TGCGCCAGCAGCAGGGACAACAATCAGCCCCAGCATTTT. This sequence joins TRBV5-1 and TRBJ1-5, with D possibly being TRBD1 (6 bases). The germline V gene has CDR1 SGHRS and CDR2 YFSETQ. The V gene lost 4 bases and the J gene lost 3 bases, with 8 bases spanning the gap. This CDR3 has 13 residues. The entire variable domain, with the rest obtained from reference TRBV5-1 and TRBJ1-5, is as follows: KAGVTQTPRYLIKTRGQQVTLSCSPISGHRSVSWYQQTPGQGLQFLFEYFSETQRNKGNFPGRFSGRQFSNSRSEMNVSTLELGDSALYLCASSRDNNQPQHFGDGTRLSIL.

The V gene is TRBV4-3, the J gene TRBJ2-1, with TRBD2 matching over 10 bases. From germline, CDR1 is LGHNA and CDR2 YSLEER. Trimming removed 0 bases from V and 4 bases from J; junction bases left unmatched: 3. This CDR3 has 16 residues. This CDR3 reads CASSQDVAGGYNEQFF. In DNA, the CDR3 is TGCGCCAGCAGCCAAGACGTAGCGGGGGGTTACAATGAGCAGTTCTTC.

This rearrangement joins TRBV5-1 to TRBJ1-2, with TRBD1 identical over 11 bases. V was clipped by 8 bases and J by 6 bases; unmatched bases: 9. Germline CDR1 and CDR2: SGHRS and YFSETQ. The CDR3 length is 14 residues. CDR3 loop: CASTSGQGAHGYTF. The CDR3 region has the DNA TGCGCCAGTACCAGCGGACAGGGGGCGCATGGCTACACCTTC. The complete variable domain, with remaining parts taken from reference TRBV5-1 and TRBJ1-2, reads KAGVTQTPRYLIKTRGQQVTLSCSPISGHRSVSWYQQTPGQGLQFLFEYFSETQRNKGNFPGRFSGRQFSNSRSEMNVSTLELGDSALYLCASTSGQGAHGYTFGSGTRLTVV.

The rearrangement uses TRBV13 and TRBJ2-1; TRBD2 matches at 9 bases. V lost 2 bases, J lost 0 bases, and 14 bases stayed unmatched. The germline gives CDR1 PRHDT, CDR2 FYEKMQ (reference sequence). The CDR3 has 20 residues. CDR3 coding DNA: TGTGCCAGCAGCTTATTGGGTTTATGGCGGGGGGGCTCCTCCTACAATGAGCAGTTCTTC. Translation: CASSLLGLWRGGSSYNEQFF. The full variable domain, completed using reference TRBV13 and TRBJ2-1, is AAGVIQSPRHLIKEKRETATLKCYPIPRHDTVYWYQQGPGQDPQFLISFYEKMQSDKGSIPDRFSAQQFSDYHSELNMSSLELGDSALYFCASSLLGLWRGGSSYNEQFFGPGTRLTVL.

V gene TRBV5-1 combines with J gene TRBJ1-3, with 10 bases aligning to TRBD1. V lost 3 bases to trimming and J lost 0 bases; unmatched junction nucleotides: 3. This CDR3 has 16 amino acids. Germline V lookup: CDR1 SGHRS, CDR2 YFSETQ. CDR3 residues: CASSWGQGTSGNTIYF. CDR3 DNA: TGCGCCAGCAGCTGGGGACAGGGGACCTCTGGAAACACCATATATTTT.

V is TRBV5-6 and J is TRBJ2-7, with D possibly TRBD2 on 5 matching bases. Trimming removed 0 bases at V and 6 bases at J, with 10 bases between. CDR1 and CDR2 (germline): SGHDT, YYEEEE. The CDR3 sequence is 13 residues long. The CDR3 loop reads CASSLGVALEQYV. The CDR3 bases are TGTGCCAGCAGCTTGGGGGTAGCGCTCGAGCAGTACGTC.

The genes are TRBV10-1 and TRBJ1-4; TRBD1 aligns across 7 bases. The length of the CDR3 is 14 residues. J was trimmed by 8 bases and V by 5 bases; bases with no gene match: 8. CDR1 is WNHNN, CDR2 SYGVQD, per germline (reference sequence). CDR3 bases: TGCGCCAGCAGTAGACAGGGAGGAGACGAAAAACTGTTTTTT. Amino acid sequence: CASSRQGGDEKLFF.

In this sample, this clone turned up a few times. J is TRBJ1-2 and V is TRBV11-2, with a possible D match to TRBD1 (6 bases). Trimming removed 5 bases at V and 6 bases at J, with 25 bases between. This CDR3 contains 17 residues. The germline gives CDR1 SGHAT, CDR2 FQNNGV. The CDR3 DNA sequence: TGTGCCAGCAGCGCCCTCGGGGTTAACAGGGTGGGCGATGGCTACACCTTC. It yields the protein CASSALGVNRVGDGYTF.